This T cell receptor (beta chain) was observed in a study of PD-1 blockade in mismatch repair-deficient tumors. Study information: Patients had eleven to twelve mismatch repair-deficient cancer types and were previously treated and progressing. Study conclusions and caveats: Rapid post-treatment expansion, then contraction, generally preceding radiologic response, marked tumor-resident clones.

Produced via immunoSEQ multiplex PCR; TCRdb's table is partial and in-frame only. The data show some 50,000 clones, 77% seen once. Germline CDR1 and CDR2: MGHDK and SYGVNS. The V and J ends lost 4 bases and 5 bases respectively, with 12 bases between them. The CDR3 contains 14 residues. For this clone: The antigen remains unidentified.

Every patient had mismatch repair deficiency by PCR or immunohistochemistry. The TCR-sequenced patients were a few responders to pembrolizumab. The material was PBMCs, obtained before pembrolizumab treatment. The sequence came from an adult with mismatch repair-deficient cancer. The rearrangement links TRBV25-1 to TRBJ1-5; tentative D call: TRBD1 (6 bases). The CDR3 region has the DNA TGTGCCAGCAGTGGGTCCGCAGGGGATCAGCCCCAGCATTTT. Its translation is CASSGSAGDQPQHF.